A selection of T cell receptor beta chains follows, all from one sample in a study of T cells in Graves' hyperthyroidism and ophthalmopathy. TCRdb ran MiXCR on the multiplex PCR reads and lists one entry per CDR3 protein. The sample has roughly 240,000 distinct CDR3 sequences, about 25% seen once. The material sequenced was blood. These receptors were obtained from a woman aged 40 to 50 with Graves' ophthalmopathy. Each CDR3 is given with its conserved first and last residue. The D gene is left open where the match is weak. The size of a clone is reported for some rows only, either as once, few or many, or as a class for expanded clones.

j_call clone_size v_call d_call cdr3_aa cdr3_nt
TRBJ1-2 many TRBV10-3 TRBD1 CAIRDREDYGYTF TGTGCCATCAGGGACAGGGAGGACTATGGCTACACCTTC
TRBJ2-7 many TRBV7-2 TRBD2 CASNPTSGALEQYF TGTGCCAGCAACCCGACTAGCGGGGCCCTCGAGCAGTACTTC
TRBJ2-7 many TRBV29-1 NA CSAGQTYEQYF TGCAGCGCCGGACAGACCTACGAGCAGTACTTC
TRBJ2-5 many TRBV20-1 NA CSANSLGETQYF TGCAGTGCAAACTCGCTTGGGGAGACCCAGTACTTC
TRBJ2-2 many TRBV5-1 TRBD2 CASSLGSRTSGTGELFF TGCGCCAGCAGCTTGGGGTCTAGGACTAGCGGCACCGGGGAGCTGTTTTTT
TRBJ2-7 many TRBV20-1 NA CSACGSSYEQYF TGCAGTGCTTGCGGATCCTCCTACGAGCAGTACTTC
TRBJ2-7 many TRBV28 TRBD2 CASRGTSGIYEQYF TGTGCCAGCAGAGGGACTAGCGGGATCTACGAGCAGTACTTC
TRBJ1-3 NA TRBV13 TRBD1 CASSRDRATGNTIYF TGTGCCAGCAGCCGTGACAGGGCGACGGGAAACACCATATATTTT
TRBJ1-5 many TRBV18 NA CASSPTGNQPQHF TGTGCCAGCAGCCCAACAGGGAATCAGCCCCAGCATTTT
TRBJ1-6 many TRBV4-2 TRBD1 CASSQEFGTAPSPLHF TGTGCCAGCAGCCAAGAATTTGGGACAGCACCATCACCCCTCCACTTT
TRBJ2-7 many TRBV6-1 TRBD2 CASSEGREMYYEQYF TGTGCCAGCAGTGAAGGGCGGGAGATGTATTACGAGCAGTACTTC
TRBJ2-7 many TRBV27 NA CASSLLGDHEQYF TGTGCCAGCAGTTTATTAGGGGATCACGAGCAGTACTTC
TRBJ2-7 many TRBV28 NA CASSLMRKHSYEQYF TGTGCCAGCAGTTTAATGCGGAAGCACTCCTACGAGCAGTACTTC
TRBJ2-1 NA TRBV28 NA CASSFAGLSYNEQFF TGTGCCAGCAGTTTTGCAGGTTTGTCCTACAATGAGCAGTTCTTC
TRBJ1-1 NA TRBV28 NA CASSLEGAEAFF TGTGCCAGCAGTTTAGAAGGGGCTGAAGCTTTCTTT
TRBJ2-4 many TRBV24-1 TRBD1 CATSDNRQGAAKNIQYF TGTGCCACCAGTGACAACCGACAGGGGGCAGCCAAAAACATTCAGTACTTC
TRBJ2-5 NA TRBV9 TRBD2 CASSVSPRASGQETQYF TGTGCCAGCAGCGTATCCCCTCGGGCTAGCGGACAAGAGACCCAGTACTTC
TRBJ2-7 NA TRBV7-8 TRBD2 CASSHLTSGRSSGQYF TGTGCCAGCAGCCACCTAACTAGCGGGAGGTCCAGCGGGCAGTACTTC
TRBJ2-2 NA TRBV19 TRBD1 CASSMKGARLAGELFF TGTGCCAGTAGTATGAAGGGGGCGCGCCTCGCCGGGGAGCTGTTTTTT
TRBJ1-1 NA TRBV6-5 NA CASSYEGSTEAFF TGTGCCAGCAGTTACGAAGGGAGCACTGAAGCTTTCTTT
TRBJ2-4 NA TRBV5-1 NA CASSLGPVAKNIQYF TGCGCCAGCAGCTTGGGTCCGGTGGCCAAAAACATTCAGTACTTC
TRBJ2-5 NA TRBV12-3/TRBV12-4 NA CASSLLLQESQETQYF TGTGCCAGCAGTTTACTCTTGCAGGAGTCCCAAGAGACCCAGTACTTC
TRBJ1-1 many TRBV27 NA CASSLKGISAEAFF TGTGCCAGCAGTTTAAAGGGAATAAGCGCTGAAGCTTTCTTT
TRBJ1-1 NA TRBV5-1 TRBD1 CASSLRGRDTEAFF TGCGCCAGCAGCTTAAGGGGGCGGGACACTGAAGCTTTCTTT
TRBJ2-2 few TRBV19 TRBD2 CASSSTGGPVGELFF TGTGCCAGTAGTTCTACGGGAGGGCCAGTCGGGGAGCTGTTTTTT
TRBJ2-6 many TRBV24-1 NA CATSGWSAGANVLTF TGTGCCACCAGTGGATGGAGCGCTGGGGCCAACGTCCTGACTTTC
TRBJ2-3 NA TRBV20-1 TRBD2 CSALPGTSTDTQYF TGCAGTGCTCTGCCTGGGACTAGTACAGATACGCAGTATTTT
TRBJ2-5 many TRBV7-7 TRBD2 CASSSGTSGSSETQYF TGTGCTAGCAGTTCCGGGACTAGCGGGAGTAGTGAGACCCAGTACTTC
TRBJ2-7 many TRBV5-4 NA CASSLGFAGTLTYEQYF TGTGCCAGCAGCTTGGGCTTCGCCGGGACTTTGACCTACGAGCAGTACTTC
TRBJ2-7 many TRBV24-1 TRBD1 CATPRTPRGKYF TGTGCCACCCCTCGGACCCCCAGGGGGAAGTACTTC
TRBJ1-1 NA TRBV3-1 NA CASSHRARADTEAFF TGTGCCAGCAGCCATCGAGCTCGGGCGGACACTGAAGCTTTCTTT
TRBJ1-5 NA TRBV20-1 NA CSAAGTTRNQPQHF TGCAGTGCTGCCGGGACAACGCGCAATCAGCCCCAGCATTTT
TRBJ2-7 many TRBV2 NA CASSEDWDAYEQYF TGTGCCAGCAGTGAAGATTGGGATGCCTACGAGCAGTACTTC
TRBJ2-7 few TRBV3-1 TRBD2 CASSQVWTSGNYEQYF TGTGCCAGCAGCCAAGTTTGGACTAGCGGGAACTACGAGCAGTACTTC
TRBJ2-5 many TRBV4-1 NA CASSQSGLTPETQYF TGCGCCAGCAGCCAATCCGGACTTACCCCGGAGACCCAGTACTTC
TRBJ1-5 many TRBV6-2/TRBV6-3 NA CASSYSLRDSDYSNQPQHF TGTGCCAGCAGTTACTCGCTCCGGGACTCAGATTATAGCAATCAGCCCCAGCATTTT
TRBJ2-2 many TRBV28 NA CASSLPRENTGELFF TGTGCCAGCAGTTTGCCGAGAGAAAACACCGGGGAGCTGTTTTTT
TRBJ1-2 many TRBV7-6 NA CASSLEDNSAEYGYTF TGTGCCAGCAGCTTAGAGGACAACTCGGCCGAGTATGGCTACACCTTC